This is a list of T cell receptor beta chains from one sample in a study of T-cell reconstitution after alpha-beta-depleted transplantation in children. MiXCR, run by TCRdb on the PCR reads, gives a single entry per CDR3 protein. Of approximately 400,000 distinct CDR3 sequences listed, roughly a tenth are singletons. The sample here was PBMCs from the stem cell graft donor, taken from the stem cell graft. Source of these receptors: a human donor who donated a stem cell graft to a child with acute myeloid leukemia. Each CDR3 is given with its conserved first and last residue.

CASSNQGTGGIEQFF | TRBJ2-1 | TRBV12-3/TRBV12-4
CASSLFGGSSTDTQYF | TRBJ2-3 | TRBV7-2
CASSMQGWTNEKLFF | TRBJ1-4 | TRBV7-2
CSVLEGHQAFF | TRBJ1-1 | TRBV29-1
CASSTEIEPQHF | TRBJ1-5 | TRBV6-5
CSASPPGGSSYNSPLHF | TRBJ1-6 | TRBV20-1
CASSLDSSSSGANVLTF | TRBJ2-6 | TRBV27
CSALPSFRQGPPDTQYF | TRBJ2-3 | TRBV20-1
CASSQDETGRGDTQYF | TRBJ2-3 | TRBV3-1
CSANPDPGGHEQYF | TRBJ2-7 | TRBV20-1
CASSPGGLGLRSYNEQFF | TRBJ2-1 | TRBV3-1
CASSQGLGDGYTF | TRBJ1-2 | TRBV3-1
CATKQDSGNTIYF | TRBJ1-3 | TRBV5-1
CSARGSGAFF | TRBJ1-1 | TRBV20-1
CSARDRSGSSYNEQFF | TRBJ2-1 | TRBV20-1
CASSYIGGLWAFF | TRBJ1-1 | TRBV6-6
CASSLGRGVTEAFF | TRBJ1-1 | TRBV5-1
CASSWGGDEQFF | TRBJ2-1 | TRBV12-3/TRBV12-4
CASLPGSGNTIYF | TRBJ1-3 | TRBV12-3/TRBV12-4
CSARRLQDTQYF | TRBJ2-3 | TRBV20-1
CASSVEGASSTDTQYF | TRBJ2-3 | TRBV9
CASSLLQGGGYTF | TRBJ1-2 | TRBV12-3/TRBV12-4
CASSYFFGLNEQFF | TRBJ2-1 | TRBV6-2/TRBV6-3
CASSLPPGGNTIYF | TRBJ1-3 | TRBV12-3/TRBV12-4
CATSDFAAGGTDTQYF | TRBJ2-3 | TRBV24-1
CASSSVEGGNTEAFF | TRBJ1-1 | TRBV5-1
CATGGTSGYNEQFF | TRBJ2-1 | TRBV10-3
CASKQANSNQPQHF | TRBJ1-5 | TRBV19
CAWSVYSELFF | TRBJ1-4 | TRBV30
CASSLTVGDTQYF | TRBJ2-3 | TRBV27
CASSLWPRWGGSTDTQYF | TRBJ2-3 | TRBV27
CSAIGQGAPWDTQYF | TRBJ2-3 | TRBV20-1
CSVGEAGNGYTF | TRBJ1-2 | TRBV29-1
CASAAGYEQYF | TRBJ2-7 | TRBV12-3/TRBV12-4
CASSLAFGETQYF | TRBJ2-5 | TRBV5-1
CSAWDSRTGELFF | TRBJ2-2 | TRBV20-1
CASSLWVAEAFF | TRBJ1-1 | TRBV12-3/TRBV12-4
CASSERQGDNSPLHF | TRBJ1-6 | TRBV6-1
CAWSKGQGTEAFF | TRBJ1-1 | TRBV30
CASSPLGGYNEQFF | TRBJ2-1 | TRBV4-2
CSAISGANVLTF | TRBJ2-6 | TRBV29-1
CASSLLQGSPSGANVLTF | TRBJ2-6 | TRBV7-9
CSAGPAYQETQYF | TRBJ2-5 | TRBV20-1
CASGAGGSNEKLFF | TRBJ1-4 | TRBV9
CASSDQGNGYTF | TRBJ1-2 | TRBV7-8
CASSRDLSGSPLHF | TRBJ1-6 | TRBV5-1
CAIGQGRYEQYF | TRBJ2-7 | TRBV2